The 18 T cell receptor beta chains given below trace back to one sample, sequenced in a study of regulatory T cells in long-lasting Graves disease. Construction of TCR beta libraries relied on iRepertoire HTBI primers and on Arm-PCR targeting CDR3 regions. TCRdb analysed the multiplex PCR reads with MiXCR anew, one entry per CDR3 protein. The table shows around 400,000 distinct CDR3 sequences, with about 12% occurring only once. Time point of the sample: newly diagnosed GD, antithyroid drugs for less than 3 months. Extracted PBMC RNA gave rise to the TCR library. This sample also appeared in a second study, on T cells in Graves' hyperthyroidism and ophthalmopathy.

The material sequenced was peripheral blood mononuclear cells (PBMCs), taken at new diagnosis, from a patient treated with antithyroid drugs. These receptors were obtained from a woman in her late teens or twenties with Graves disease.

In this sample, this clonotype turned up many times. The J gene is TRBJ2-2, the V gene TRBV27; TRBD2 matches 11 bases. V lost 5 bases, J lost 5 bases, and 19 bases stayed unmatched. The CDR3 sequence is 20 residues long. CDR1 is MNHEY and CDR2 is SMNVEV in the germline V gene (reference sequence). The CDR3 loop is CASSPDASGGTYYATGELFF. As DNA, the CDR3 is TGTGCCAGCAGTCCCGACGCTAGCGGGGGGACCTACTACGCGACCGGGGAGCTGTTTTTT.

This clonotype was found many times. The CDR3 nucleotides read TGCAGTGCTCCTACCGGGACTAGCAATGAGCAGTTCTTC. Translation gives CSAPTGTSNEQFF. V gene TRBV20-1 combines with J gene TRBJ2-1; 8 bases align to TRBD2. The CDR3 consists of 13 residues. CDR1 is DFQATT and CDR2 is SNEGSKA in the germline V gene (reference sequence). V was pared by 5 bases and J by 6 bases, with 6 bases of the junction left unmatched.

V is TRBV7-9 and J is TRBJ2-7, with 10 bases lining up with TRBD2. J gave up 0 bases and V 0 bases, and 5 bases lay outside the gene matches. This CDR3 is 17 amino acids long. Germline CDR1 SEHNR, CDR2 FQNEAQ (reference sequence). The chain's CDR3 is CASSLAHGTSVSYEQYF. In DNA, the CDR3 is TGTGCCAGCAGCTTAGCGCACGGGACTAGCGTCTCCTACGAGCAGTACTTC. The full variable domain, in which reference TRBV7-9 and TRBJ2-7 provide the parts outside the CDR3, is DTGVSQNPRHKITKRGQNVTFRCDPISEHNRLYWYRQTLGQGPEFLTYFQNEAQLEKSRLLSDRFSAERPKGSFSTLEIQRTEQGDSAMYLCASSLAHGTSVSYEQYFGPGTRLTVT.

Points on this clonotype: A single base separates this from a much larger clone, so it may be a read error. The CDR3 is CASSWTGKETQYF. The CDR3 DNA reads TGTGCCAGCAGCTGGACAGGGAAAGAGACCCAGTACTTC. The genes are TRBV7-9 and TRBJ2-5; TRBD1 matches at 8 bases. CDR1 and CDR2 (germline): SEHNR, FQNEAQ (reference sequence). The CDR3 has 13 residues. V trimming: 4 bases; J trimming: 3 bases; junction bases outside the gene matches: 1.

A remark on this clonotype: A much larger clone lies one base from this, so it may be a read error. The gene calls are TRBV4-3 and TRBJ1-1; the D is unclear. The CDR3 loop spans 16 amino acids. The germline CDR1 and CDR2 sequences are LGHNA and YSLEER. Trimming pared 4 bases from V and 3 bases from J, leaving 18 bases between. The CDR3, as DNA: TGCGCCAGCAGCCGCCACTCCGGGAGGTTGGACACTGAAGCTTTCTTT. This codes for CASSRHSGRLDTEAFF.

This clonotype was observed many times. The chain couples TRBV11-2 to TRBJ2-3; tentative D call: TRBD1 (5 bases). Germline V lookup: CDR1 SGHAT, CDR2 FQNNGV. The CDR3 sequence is 15 residues long. V was shortened by 5 bases and J by 7 bases, with 19 bases between the two germline ends. CDR3 in amino acids: CASSLRLGGANTQYF. CDR3 bases: TGTGCCAGCAGCCTTAGGTTGGGTGGGGCAAATACGCAGTATTTT.

The rearrangement joins TRBV5-6 to TRBJ1-1; D is uncertain. Trimming shortened V by 0 bases and J by 1 base, and 13 bases separated the two germline ends. The CDR3 runs to 16 residues. Germline V lookup: CDR1 SGHDT, CDR2 YYEEEE. The CDR3 is CASSLDFGRTNTEAFF. The CDR3 DNA reads as TGTGCCAGCAGCTTGGATTTTGGCAGGACGAACACTGAAGCTTTCTTT.

This clonotype was observed many times. The final CDR3 position lacks the conserved phenylalanine or tryptophan, pointing to a likely read error. This chain joins TRBV7-2 and TRBJ1-2; 11 nucleotides agree with TRBD1. The junction had 4 bases not matched to a gene; V was cut back by 5 bases and J by 5 bases. Germline lookup yields CDR1 SGHTA and CDR2 FQGNSA. The CDR3 sequence is 14 residues long. This CDR3 is CASSLGQGAYGYTL. The CDR3 DNA sequence: TGTGCCAGCAGCCTAGGACAGGGGGCGTATGGCTACACCCTC.

In this sample, this clonotype turned up a few times. The junction shows a germline mismatch at one end, possibly a read error. The rearrangement uses TRBV6-1 and TRBJ2-1; perhaps TRBD2 as D (5 bases). Looked up from germline, CDR1 is MNHNS and CDR2 is SASEGT. The CDR3 has 15 amino acids. The CDR3 DNA follows: TGTGCCAGCACCCGTTTGGGGAGCTCCCACAATGAGCAGTTCTTC. This encodes CASTRLGSSHNEQFF.

There are a few counts of this clonotype. The chain couples TRBV9 to TRBJ1-1; D gene uncertain. Deletions cut 0 bases from V and 0 bases from J, with 9 bases between. The CDR3 is made up of 15 amino acids. Looked up from germline, CDR1 is SGDLS and CDR2 is YYNGEE. The CDR3 protein is CASSVGSPMNTEAFF. The CDR3 bases are TGTGCCAGCAGCGTAGGCAGTCCCATGAACACTGAAGCTTTCTTT.

Many counts were recorded for this clonotype. This chain uses TRBV10-3 with TRBJ2-3, with TRBD1 as a possible D gene (6 bases). Trimming removed 3 bases from V and 4 bases from J, with 20 bases in between. Germline lookup yields CDR1 ENHRY and CDR2 SYGVKD. The CDR3 sequence is 17 residues long. As DNA, the CDR3 is TGTGCCATCAGTGAATCACGCCAGGGGATTCCGTCAGATACGCAGTATTTT. Encoded protein: CAISESRQGIPSDTQYF.

V usage is TRBV27 and J usage is TRBJ2-3, with TRBD2 matching 8 bases. Germline CDR1 MNHEY, CDR2 SMNVEV (reference sequence). V shed 8 bases, J shed 0 bases, and the junction held 4 bases outside the gene matches. CDR3 size: 14 residues. CDR3 loop: CASRLARSTDTQYF. As DNA, the CDR3 is TGTGCCAGCCGACTAGCGCGGAGCACAGATACGCAGTATTTT.

This clonotype was recorded only once. The junction shows a germline mismatch at one end, possibly a read error. CDR3 bases: TGTGCCAGCAGTTACTTGGGACAGGGGGCGGGGCAGCTCTTC. It translates to CASSYLGQGAGQLF. The gene calls are TRBV6-5 and TRBJ2-1; 12 bases agree with TRBD1. Germline CDR1 is MNHEY and CDR2 is SVGAGI. This CDR3 has 14 amino acids.

The chain joins TRBV7-2 to TRBJ2-1; D gene uncertain. The V end lost 0 bases, the J end lost 11 bases, and 11 bases lay between the germline ends. This CDR3 contains 13 residues. The V gene's germline CDR1 is SGHTA and CDR2 FQGNSA. The CDR3 spells CASSLAGIGKQFF. In DNA, the CDR3 is TGTGCCAGCAGCTTAGCAGGGATCGGAAAGCAGTTCTTC.

In its sample, this clonotype was seen many times. The chain uses TRBV11-2 and TRBJ1-1; D not certain. V lost 5 bases and J 0 bases, leaving 16 bases between the germline ends. The CDR3 sequence is 16 residues long. Germline lookup yields CDR1 SGHAT and CDR2 FQNNGV. The CDR3 sequence: CASSTLVGRVNTEAFF. CDR3 nucleotide sequence: TGTGCCAGCAGCACCTTGGTGGGGAGGGTGAACACTGAAGCTTTCTTT.

This clonotype came up many times. DNA for the CDR3: TGTGCCAGCAGCTTGGGTCGGCCGAACACCGGGGAGCTGTTTTTT. Translated: CASSLGRPNTGELFF. This chain links TRBV5-8 with TRBJ2-2; no definite D call. V lost 0 bases, J lost 0 bases, and 6 bases lay in between. There are 15 residues in the CDR3. The germline CDR1 and CDR2 sequences are SGHTS and YDEGEE. Based on the CDR3 plus reference TRBV5-8 and TRBJ2-2, the full variable domain is EAGVTQSPTHLIKTRGQQATLRCSPISGHTSVYWYQQALGLGLQFLLWYDEGEERNRGNFPPRFSGRQFPNYSSELNVNALELEDSALYLCASSLGRPNTGELFFGEGSRLTVL.

This clonotype has ten or more counts. CDR3 bases: TGCAGTGCGAGGGGACAGGGTAAATCACCCCTCCACTTT. Amino acids: CSARGQGKSPLHF. J is TRBJ1-6 and V is TRBV20-1, with 9 nucleotides matching TRBD1. Germline assignment: CDR1 DFQATT and CDR2 SNEGSKA (reference sequence). This CDR3 contains 13 residues. V lost 6 bases to trimming and J lost 10 bases; unmatched junction nucleotides: 7.

This rearrangement joins TRBV15 to TRBJ1-5; TRBD1 aligns across 7 bases. The CDR3 loop spans 15 amino acids. Looked up from germline, CDR1 is LNHNV and CDR2 is YYDKDF (reference sequence). Unmatched junction bases numbered 5, after V lost 2 bases and J lost 4 bases. CDR3 coding DNA: TGTGCCACCAGCAGACCTCAGGGGGTAAATCAGCCCCAGCATTTT. It encodes CATSRPQGVNQPQHF.